The clone carrying this T cell receptor (beta chain) is a singleton in its sample. Its antigen is not known. PCR employed 60 Vbeta and 13 Jbeta primers. Assay: immunoSEQ multiplex PCR; the TCRdb copy retains only in-frame clones and omits some. The table shows approximately 110,000 clones, with roughly 76% occurring only once. Trimming pared 1 base from V and 11 bases from J, leaving 14 bases between. The CDR3 extends over 13 amino acids. Germline V gene sequence: CDR1 SGHAT, CDR2 FQNNGV. This entry comes from a study of cytomegalovirus exposure and HLA in healthy donors. The wider study: The early release's HLA-typed donors yielded 65 million to 85 million unique TCRs.

Study conclusions and caveats: TCR beta V- and J-gene trimming, according to a later analysis, was linked to a missense DCLRE1C variant. When presence/absence was analysed, sequencing depth was taken to be roughly uniform across donors.

Sequencing was performed on PBMCs. This receptor was identified in a woman in her sixties in good health and CMV-seropositive. J is TRBJ1-1 and V is TRBV11-2; D gene ambiguous. DNA of the CDR3: TGTGCCAGCAGCTTAGCAGACGGAGATGACGCTTTCTTT. Amino acid sequence: CASSLADGDDAFF.